This T cell receptor beta chain was sequenced during a study of regulatory T cells in long-lasting Graves disease. Study-wide findings and caveats: Only a small sample size was used, which may have cut accuracy. Investigators studied peripheral blood only, not thyroid tissue.

This clonotype was counted many times. Its specificity is not known. HTBI primers from iRepertoire and Arm-PCR of CDR3 regions yielded the TCR beta libraries. TCRdb re-called the multiplex PCR reads through MiXCR, storing one row per CDR3 protein. The sample lists 560,000 or so distinct CDR3 sequences; 15% to 20% were seen once. CDR1 is SNHLY and CDR2 is FYNNEI in the germline V gene. The CDR3 has 15 residues. V was trimmed by 5 bases and J by 1 base, leaving 13 bases between them. This sample's time point: newly diagnosed GD, antithyroid drugs for less than 3 months. Isolated PBMC RNA provided the starting material for the TCR library. A further study also used this sample, focusing on T cells in Graves' hyperthyroidism and ophthalmopathy. That source reports: Newly diagnosed hyperthyroidism, duration under 2 months, in patients aged 18 to 65. The HTBI set primed first-round TCR CDR3 RT-PCR.

The genes are TRBV2 and TRBJ2-3, with D possibly matching TRBD1 (6 bases). Specimen: peripheral blood mononuclear cells (PBMCs), collected at new diagnosis, from a patient treated with antithyroid drugs. The sequence was obtained from a man between 18 and 29 years old with Graves disease. The CDR3 spells CASSPDRYGTDTQYF. In DNA, the CDR3 is TGTGCCAGCAGTCCGGACAGATACGGCACAGATACGCAGTATTTT.